The 5 T cell receptor beta chains below come from one sample, sequenced in a study of T cells after yellow fever vaccination. Each CDR3 protein gets one entry after TCRdb re-called the 5' RACE reads with MiXCR. The table records some 22,000 distinct CDR3 sequences, around 5.2% of them present only once. Material: PBMCs, either bulk or a sorted T-cell subset (CD4+, CD8+, memory, or dextramer-sorted; not recorded which), obtained about 49 days after the first yellow fever vaccination. These receptor sequences come from a man aged 18 to 30 who received the YFV17D yellow fever vaccine.

This chain joins TRBV5-4 and TRBJ1-4; D perhaps matches TRBD1 (5 bases). Germline V lookup: CDR1 SGHNT, CDR2 YYREEE (reference sequence). Between the trimmed V and J ends, which lost 0 bases and 5 bases, there was a span of 11 bases. The CDR3 extends over 15 amino acids. As DNA, the CDR3 is TGTGCCAGCAGCTTGGTCGAGGGGCCGAATGAAAAACTGTTTTTT. Translating it yields CASSLVEGPNEKLFF.

This clonotype was observed at least ten times. The gene calls are TRBV20-1 and TRBJ1-5; a weak D match, TRBD1 (5 bases). Germline V gives CDR1 DFQATT, CDR2 SNEGSKA (reference sequence). This CDR3 contains 14 residues. V was cut by 3 bases and J by 5 bases, with 14 bases left in between. The CDR3, as DNA: TGCAGTGCTAGGACAGCAACTAACCATCAGCCCCAGCATTTT. Translated, it gives CSARTATNHQPQHF.

This clonotype was counted many times. This chain joins TRBV5-1 and TRBJ2-3; TRBD2 is a possible D gene (5 bases). Germline V CDR1 and CDR2: SGHRS, YFSETQ. This CDR3 has 14 amino acids. V lost 6 bases, J lost 3 bases, and 14 bases lay in between. CDR3 region: CASNRAEITDTQYF. The CDR3, as DNA: TGCGCCAGCAACCGAGCGGAAATTACAGATACGCAGTATTTT.

This clonotype was counted many times. The rearrangement uses TRBV12-3 or TRBV12-4 and TRBJ2-2, with 10 bases fitting TRBD2. The CDR3 contains 16 residues. J gave up 7 bases and V 3 bases, and 8 bases lay outside the gene matches. DNA for the CDR3: TGTGCCAGCAGTTTCAAGCTAGCGGGGGAGAGCGGGGAGCTGTTTTTT. As protein: CASSFKLAGESGELFF.

This rearrangement joins TRBV7-9 to TRBJ2-2; D is perhaps TRBD1 (6 bases). V was cut by 8 bases and J by 0 bases, with 13 bases left in between. The length of the CDR3 is 15 residues. CDR1 SEHNR and CDR2 FQNEAQ come from the germline V gene (reference sequence). CDR3 loop: CASERGNANTGELFF. As DNA, the CDR3 is TGTGCCAGCGAAAGGGGGAACGCGAACACCGGGGAGCTGTTTTTT.